Listed here are 29 T cell receptor beta chains from one sample, sequenced in a study of T cell responses to AZD1222 COVID-19 vaccine. TCRdb's table, derived via immunoSEQ multiplex PCR, lists solely in-frame clones and lacks some. The sample records 150,000 to 200,000 clones, approximately 89% being singletons. This sample comprised peripheral blood, obtained 28 days after the second AZD1222 dose. These receptors were collected from an adult who received the AZD1222 COVID-19 vaccine.

The chain couples TRBV9 to TRBJ2-3; D might be TRBD2 (6 bases). This CDR3 spans 16 amino acids. Trimming took 3 bases from V and 3 from J, leaving 17 bases between them. CDR1 and CDR2 (germline): SGDLS, YYNGEE. CDR3 loop: CASSDIGTVRTDTQYF. The CDR3 nucleotides read TGTGCCAGCAGCGACATCGGGACTGTACGAACAGATACGCAGTATTTT. Combining the CDR3 with reference TRBV9 and TRBJ2-3 gives the whole variable domain DSGVTQTPKHLITATGQRVTLRCSPRSGDLSVYWYQQSLDQGLQFLIQYYNGEERAKGNILERFSAQQFPDLHSELNLSSLELGDSALYFCASSDIGTVRTDTQYFGPGTRLTVL.

This chain uses TRBV7-8 with TRBJ2-5, with D possibly being TRBD2 (5 bases). The CDR3 runs to 14 residues. Trimming removed 1 base at V and 5 bases at J, with 11 bases between. Germline V CDR1 and CDR2: SGHVS, FQNEAQ. CDR3 in amino acids: CASSLVEGGETQYF. CDR3 nucleotides: TGTGCCAGCAGCTTAGTAGAGGGCGGGGAGACCCAGTACTTC. The entire variable domain, with the rest obtained from reference TRBV7-8 and TRBJ2-5, is as follows: GAGVSQSPRYKVAKRGQDVALRCDPISGHVSLFWYQQALGQGPEFLTYFQNEAQLDKSGLPSDRFFAERPEGSVSTLKIQRTQQEDSAVYLCASSLVEGGETQYFGPGTRLLVL.

The genes are TRBV7-9 and TRBJ2-5; 13 bases line up with TRBD2. Germline loops: CDR1 SEHNR, CDR2 FQNEAQ (reference sequence). The CDR3 has 16 residues. With 3 bases clipped from V and 0 bases from J, the junction kept 1 base outside the gene matches. The CDR3 loop is CASSLGLAGYQETQYF. As DNA, the CDR3 is TGTGCCAGCAGCTTGGGACTAGCGGGGTACCAAGAGACCCAGTACTTC.

This clone was recorded only once. The chain is built from TRBV27 and TRBJ2-3, with 11 bases matching TRBD2. V was clipped by 2 bases and J by 2 bases; unmatched bases: 9. This CDR3 comprises 18 residues. The germline gives CDR1 MNHEY, CDR2 SMNVEV (reference sequence). CDR3 protein: CASSLGTSGSIFTDTQYF. In DNA form, the CDR3 reads TGTGCCAGCAGTTTAGGTACTAGCGGGAGTATTTTCACAGATACGCAGTATTTT.

The V call is TRBV19, the J call TRBJ1-5, with 7 bases lining up with TRBD1. The germline V gene has CDR1 LNHDA and CDR2 SQIVND (reference sequence). V lost 9 bases, J lost 4 bases, and 12 bases stayed unmatched. The CDR3 consists of 15 residues. CDR3 nucleotides: TGTGCCAGCAAAAACCCGACAGGGACTAATCAGCCCCAGCATTTT. Encoded protein: CASKNPTGTNQPQHF. Variable domain in full (rest from reference TRBV19 and TRBJ1-5): DGGITQSPKYLFRKEGQNVTLSCEQNLNHDAMYWYRQDPGQGLRLIYYSQIVNDFQKGDIAEGYSVSREKKESFPLTVTSAQKNPTAFYLCASKNPTGTNQPQHFGDGTRLSIL.

The chain employs TRBV6-4 and TRBJ1-5; 8 bases are shared with TRBD1. The length of the CDR3 is 16 residues. Looked up from germline, CDR1 is MRHNA and CDR2 is SNTAGT. V gave up 1 base and J gave up 5 bases; unmatched junction bases: 7. CDR3 sequence (DNA): TGTGCCAGCAGTGACTTAGCGGCAGGGGGCCATCAGCCCCAGCATTTT. It translates to CASSDLAAGGHQPQHF.

This clone has only one observation. The genes are TRBV28 and TRBJ2-5, with no clear D. The ends were cut back, 5 bases at V and 2 bases at J, with 9 bases in the middle. Per the germline V gene, CDR1 is MDHEN and CDR2 is SYDVKM. The CDR3 extends over 13 amino acids. As DNA, the CDR3 is TGTGCCAGCAGTCTCACCCCGCAAGAGACCCAGTACTTC. Its protein product is CASSLTPQETQYF.

The chain is built from TRBV21-1 and TRBJ2-7; the table's D call, TRBD2, has no DNA check behind it. TRBV21-1 is shown as a pseudogene. This CDR3 comprises 16 residues. The DNA for the CDR3 is TGTGCCAGCAGCAAAGATAGAGGGACTAGCGCCTACGAGCAGTACTTC. Translating it yields CASSKDRGTSAYEQYF.

The chain is built from TRBV4-3 and TRBJ1-5, with D possibly TRBD1 on 5 matching bases. Trimming left V 0 bases short and J 3 bases short, with 12 bases between. The germline CDR1 and CDR2 sequences are LGHNA and YSLEER. The CDR3 has 16 amino acids. CDR3 coding DNA: TGCGCCAGCAGCCAAGAAGGGACGTTTAACAATCAGCCCCAGCATTTT. It yields the protein CASSQEGTFNNQPQHF.

The rearrangement uses TRBV27 and TRBJ2-7; 8 nucleotides align to TRBD2. Germline V CDR1 and CDR2: MNHEY, SMNVEV (reference sequence). The CDR3 covers 17 residues. V dropped 3 bases and J dropped 6; count of bases not matched to a gene: 16. CDR3 DNA: TGTGCCAGCAGTTTCAATTTGCCGGGACTAGTCGCTCGCGAGCAGTACTTC. This sequence encodes CASSFNLPGLVAREQYF.

The chain has TRBV11-2 and TRBJ2-1; D ambiguous. The V gene's germline CDR1 is SGHAT and CDR2 FQNNGV. The ends were cut back, 4 bases at V and 0 bases at J, with 10 bases in the middle. The CDR3 is 15 residues long. The CDR3 loop reads CASSSRLSSYNEQFF. For the CDR3, the DNA is TGTGCCAGCAGCTCCCGTTTGAGCTCCTACAATGAGCAGTTCTTC.

J is TRBJ1-2 and V is TRBV4-1; 8 bases map to TRBD1. Losses at the gene ends were 4 bases for V and 3 bases for J; bases not matched to a gene: 4. The CDR3 is made up of 14 amino acids. The germline CDR1 and CDR2 sequences are MGHRA and YSYEKL. CDR3 sequence: CASSPRQGHYGYTF. The CDR3 region has the DNA TGCGCCAGCAGCCCCCGACAGGGGCACTATGGCTACACCTTC.

J is TRBJ2-5 and V is TRBV29-1; D gene ambiguous. This CDR3 is built from 11 residues. V was pared by 4 bases and J by 7 bases, with 10 bases between. The germline V gene encodes CDR1 SQVTM and CDR2 ANQGSEA. The CDR3 here is CSVAPPWTQYF. CDR3 DNA sequence: TGCAGCGTTGCCCCCCCTTGGACCCAGTACTTC.

On this clone: The junction does not match germline at one end; this may be a read error. The chain couples TRBV7-9 to TRBJ2-7; no reliable D call. Per the germline V gene, CDR1 is SEHNR and CDR2 is FQNEAQ (reference sequence). The CDR3 is made up of 12 amino acids. Here the CDR3 reads CASGSAGSALNF. Written as DNA, the CDR3 is TGTGCCAGCGGCTCAGCCGGCAGTGCCCTGAACTTC.

The CDR3 nucleotides are TGCGCCAGCAGCGCCCCGGACAAATACTATGGCTACACCTTC. This sequence encodes CASSAPDKYYGYTF. The genes are TRBV5-1 and TRBJ1-2; TRBD1 is a possible D gene (5 bases). The V gene's germline CDR1 is SGHRS and CDR2 YFSETQ. Trimming left V 4 bases short and J 3 bases short, with 13 bases between. The CDR3 totals 14 residues.

V and J are TRBV7-2 and TRBJ1-5, with a possible D match to TRBD1 (5 bases). From germline, CDR1 is SGHTA and CDR2 FQGNSA. Trimming shortened V by 3 bases and J by 3 bases, and 9 bases separated the two germline ends. The CDR3 has 14 residues. In nucleotides, the CDR3 is TGTGCCAGCAGCTTCAGGGTGACCAATCAGCCCCAGCATTTT. It specifies CASSFRVTNQPQHF.

CDR3 bases: TGCGCCAGCAGTGAGTCTAATGAGCAGTTCTTC. Translating it yields CASSESNEQFF. The V and J genes are TRBV10-2 and TRBJ2-1; D gene ambiguous. CDR1 is WSHSY, CDR2 SAAADI, per germline. The CDR3 contains 11 residues. V lost 0 bases, J lost 7 bases, and 1 base lay in between.

This clone turned up a few times. This sequence joins TRBV7-6 and TRBJ1-4; 8 bases fit TRBD1. The V gene's germline CDR1 is SGHVS and CDR2 FNYEAQ. The V gene end was trimmed by 5 bases and the J gene end by 5 bases; junction bases not matched to a gene: 10. This CDR3 region has 16 residues. The CDR3 DNA sequence: TGTGCCAGCAGCGCTGGTCTGGCAGGGGGCAATGAAAAACTGTTTTTT. This translates into CASSAGLAGGNEKLFF. Filled out from reference TRBV7-6 and TRBJ1-4, the complete variable domain reads GAGVSQSPRYKVTKRGQDVALRCDPISGHVSLYWYRQALGQGPEFLTYFNYEAQQDKSGLPNDRFSAERPEGSISTLTIQRTEQRDSAMYRCASSAGLAGGNEKLFFGSGTQLSVL.

This chain links TRBV6-5 with TRBJ1-3, with D possibly matching TRBD1 (6 bases). The V end lost 8 bases, the J end lost 2 bases, and 13 bases lay between the germline ends. The CDR3 contains 14 residues. CDR1 and CDR2 (germline): MNHEY, SVGAGI. CDR3 loop: CASLRDIAGNTIYF. Written as DNA, the CDR3 is TGTGCCAGCCTCAGGGACATTGCTGGAAACACCATATATTTT.

This chain links TRBV6-2 or TRBV6-3 with TRBJ2-7, with 8 nucleotides matching TRBD1. J lost 11 bases, V lost 2 bases, and 11 bases had no gene match. The CDR3 contains 14 residues. Germline CDR1 is MNHEY and CDR2 is SVGEGT. The CDR3, as DNA: TGTGCCAGCAGTTACATAGGACAGGGAGGTGAAAAGTACTTC. Translated: CASSYIGQGGEKYF.

The chain has TRBV7-2 and TRBJ2-1; 12 positions agree with TRBD2. The CDR3 runs 16 residues. The germline V gene encodes CDR1 SGHTA and CDR2 FQGNSA. J was trimmed by 4 bases and V by 3 bases; bases with no gene match: 4. CDR3 region: CASSLTSGGVYNEQFF. In DNA form, the CDR3 reads TGTGCCAGCAGCTTGACTAGCGGGGGAGTTTACAATGAGCAGTTCTTC.

The rearrangement links TRBV5-4 to TRBJ2-7, with D possibly TRBD1 on 5 matching bases. From germline, CDR1 is SGHNT and CDR2 YYREEE (reference sequence). The CDR3 sequence is 15 residues long. V was cut by 0 bases and J by 1 base, with 11 bases left in between. Here the CDR3 DNA reads TGTGCCAGCAGCTTGGCCCGGGCAGGGTCCTACGAGCAGTACTTC. This codes for CASSLARAGSYEQYF.

The DNA for the CDR3 is TGTGCCAGCTCACTGGAGGGACATTTCTATGGCTACACCTTC. Translation: CASSLEGHFYGYTF. The chain couples TRBV18 to TRBJ1-2; D is perhaps TRBD1 (6 bases). The CDR3 extends over 14 amino acids. The ends were cut back, 4 bases at V and 4 bases at J, with 13 bases in the middle. Germline V gene data show CDR1 as KGHSH and CDR2 as LQKENI.

This chain links TRBV5-1 with TRBJ2-7, with D hard to call. CDR1 and CDR2 (germline): SGHRS, YFSETQ. The length of the CDR3 is 12 residues. Trimming took 2 bases from V and 4 from J, leaving 7 bases between them. CDR3: CASSFVGYEQYF. The DNA for the CDR3 is TGCGCCAGCAGCTTTGTGGGGTACGAGCAGTACTTC.

The chain joins TRBV27 to TRBJ2-1; no firm D call. The V end was cut by 4 bases, the J end by 0 bases, with 13 bases between. The germline CDR1 and CDR2 sequences are MNHEY and SMNVEV (reference sequence). The CDR3 has 16 residues. CDR3 loop: CASSSRTTPSYNEQFF. The CDR3 nucleotides read TGTGCCAGCAGTTCGCGGACCACCCCCTCCTACAATGAGCAGTTCTTC.

J is TRBJ1-2 and V is TRBV5-1; TRBD1 matches at 7 bases. Germline-derived CDR1 and CDR2 are SGHRS and YFSETQ. The CDR3 covers 14 residues. The trim removed 2 bases at V and 4 bases at J, leaving 5 bases unmatched. The CDR3 region has the DNA TGCGCCAGCAGCTTTGACAGGGCGGTCTATGGCTACACCTTC. It is translated as CASSFDRAVYGYTF.

J is TRBJ2-7 and V is TRBV19, with TRBD1 matching over 9 bases. This CDR3 contains 15 residues. Germline V gene data show CDR1 as LNHDA and CDR2 as SQIVND (reference sequence). Trimming cost V 1 base and J 3 bases; bases outside gene matches: 4. CDR3 loop: CASSIGGTGHYEQYF. CDR3 coding DNA: TGTGCCAGTAGTATAGGGGGGACAGGGCACTACGAGCAGTACTTC.

The chain carries TRBV6-1 and TRBJ1-1; D possibly corresponds to TRBD1 (5 bases). The CDR3 runs to 15 residues. Germline CDR1 is MNHNS and CDR2 is SASEGT. V lost 2 bases to trimming and J lost 1 base, with 11 bases between them. The CDR3 region is CASSESGQGNTEAFF. CDR3 nucleotide sequence: TGTGCCAGCAGTGAATCCGGGCAGGGGAACACTGAAGCTTTCTTT.

The chain employs TRBV20-1 and TRBJ2-3, with 8 bases that match TRBD1. The length of the CDR3 is 15 residues. Germline V CDR1 and CDR2: DFQATT, SNEGSKA (reference sequence). The J segment lost 1 base and the V segment lost 3 bases, leaving 6 bases of the junction unmatched. The CDR3 sequence: CSASPMDRGTDTQYF. The DNA for the CDR3 is TGCAGTGCTAGTCCAATGGACAGGGGCACAGATACGCAGTATTTT.